Following are 28 T cell receptor beta chains from one sample sequenced in a study of blood T cells in healthy people across ages. The second PCR ran about 6 to 12 cycles with a sample-barcoded 5' primer and J-beta primers. One entry per CDR3 protein results from TCRdb running MiXCR on the 5' RACE reads. The repertoire has 800,000 to 1,300,000 distinct CDR3 sequences, about 25% of them found once; the top ten carry less than 0.85%. Another study also made use of these data, one on T cells of mothers and their children.

The sequenced material came from blood. These receptors originate from a girl aged 2 to 9 in good health.

The genes are TRBV7-9 and TRBJ1-2; D not resolved. Trimming shortened V by 4 bases and J by 4 bases, and 13 bases separated the two germline ends. CDR3 length: 14 residues. CDR1 and CDR2 from the germline V gene are SEHNR and FQNEAQ (reference sequence). In DNA, the CDR3 is TGTGCCAGCAGCTCAGAGACACATACCTATGGCTACACCTTC. It codes for CASSSETHTYGYTF.

The gene calls are TRBV6-5 and TRBJ2-2; no definite D call. This CDR3 has 13 residues. CDR1 and CDR2 (germline): MNHEY, SVGAGI. V lost 7 bases and J lost 1, with 7 bases in between. CDR3 DNA: TGTGCCAGCAATGCACAGAACACCGGGGAGCTGTTTTTT. This translates into CASNAQNTGELFF.

This clonotype was observed a few times. The chain recombines TRBV20-1 with TRBJ2-5, with D hard to call. The ends were cut back, 3 bases at V and 5 bases at J, with 10 bases in the middle. The CDR3 has 12 residues. The V gene's germline CDR1 is DFQATT and CDR2 SNEGSKA (reference sequence). CDR3 bases: TGCAGTGCTAGGGTGCCTCTGGAGACCCAGTACTTC. Translating it yields CSARVPLETQYF.

This clonotype has only a few counts. The chain combines TRBV29-1 with TRBJ2-5; D gene unclear. Trimming removed 2 bases at V and 4 bases at J, with 11 bases between. CDR3 length equals 13 residues. Germline V gene lookup returns CDR1 SQVTM and CDR2 ANQGSEA. As DNA, the CDR3 is TGCAGCGTTGAACGCCCATATCTAGAGACCCAGTACTTC. Translated: CSVERPYLETQYF.

The CDR3 DNA sequence: TGTGCCAGCAGGACCAGACTAGCAAGGTCCTACAATGAGCAGTTCTTC. Its translation: CASRTRLARSYNEQFF. The rearrangement joins TRBV6-2 or TRBV6-3 to TRBJ2-1; 7 positions agree with TRBD2. The CDR3 has 16 amino acids. CDR1 MNHEY and CDR2 SVGEGT come from the germline V gene. V dropped 6 bases and J dropped 1; count of bases not matched to a gene: 9.

This clonotype has just a few counts. The gene calls are TRBV20-1 and TRBJ2-1, with unresolved D. The CDR3 is 10 amino acids. V lost 3 bases to trimming and J lost 6 bases, with 3 bases between them. Germline V CDR1 and CDR2: DFQATT, SNEGSKA (reference sequence). The CDR3 is CSASSNEQFF. DNA for the CDR3: TGCAGTGCTAGTAGCAATGAGCAGTTCTTC.

This clonotype was detected only a few times. The rearrangement links TRBV6-2 or TRBV6-3 to TRBJ1-1; D may be TRBD1 (5 bases). V shed 7 bases and J shed 1 base, with 16 bases lying between them. Germline-derived CDR1 and CDR2 are MNHEY and SVGEGT. The CDR3 is 15 amino acids. CDR3 residues: CASKAGYLKNTEAFF. DNA for the CDR3: TGTGCCAGCAAGGCAGGGTATCTCAAGAACACTGAAGCTTTCTTT.

The sample holds a few counts of this clonotype. The rearrangement uses TRBV6-2 or TRBV6-3 and TRBJ2-5; 9 bases line up with TRBD1. The closer fit of TRBJ2-7 to the DNA end suggests the J call may be wrong. There are 14 residues in the CDR3. Germline V gene sequence: CDR1 MNHEY, CDR2 SVGEGT. The DNA for the CDR3 is TGTGCCAGCAGTCTCCCGACAGGGGGCTACGAGCAGTACTTC. Translating it yields CASSLPTGGYEQYF.

This rearrangement joins TRBV11-1 to TRBJ2-3; D may match TRBD1 or TRBD2 (5 bases each). V gave up 2 bases and J gave up 4 bases, with 16 bases separating them. CDR3 length: 16 residues. Germline CDR1 reads SGHAT; CDR2 reads FQDESV (reference sequence). The CDR3, as DNA: TGTGCCAGCAGCTTAAGAGGGGTTGAGGCCCCAGATACGCAGTATTTT. It codes for CASSLRGVEAPDTQYF.

The chain links TRBV2 to TRBJ1-3, with a tentative D call TRBD1 (5 bases). Trimming left V 7 bases short and J 4 bases short, with 14 bases between. Germline V lookup: CDR1 SNHLY, CDR2 FYNNEI. The CDR3 is 14 amino acids. The CDR3, as DNA: TGTGCCAGCACGGGGAGGGGTGTCGGAAACACCATATATTTT. Translated, it gives CASTGRGVGNTIYF.

The chain combines TRBV28 with TRBJ1-2; D is perhaps TRBD1 (5 bases). The CDR3 length is 15 residues. The V end lost 6 bases, the J end lost 7 bases, and 21 bases lay between the germline ends. The germline V gene has CDR1 MDHEN and CDR2 SYDVKM. CDR3 in DNA: TGTGCCAGCAGCCTCAAGACTGCAGGCGGGGGTGGCTACACCTTC. This sequence encodes CASSLKTAGGGGYTF.

This clonotype has just a few counts. The rearrangement links TRBV29-1 to TRBJ2-3; D unclear. The V and J ends lost 3 bases and 3 bases respectively, with 4 bases between them. This CDR3 contains 11 residues. Germline-derived CDR1 and CDR2 are SQVTM and ANQGSEA. CDR3 sequence: CSVEETDTQYF. The CDR3 bases are TGCAGCGTTGAGGAGACAGATACGCAGTATTTT.

V is TRBV5-1 and J is TRBJ1-2, with 8 bases lining up with TRBD1. Germline CDR1 is SGHRS and CDR2 is YFSETQ. The ends lost 5 bases at V and 3 bases at J; junction bases unmatched: 9. The CDR3 sequence is 15 residues long. CDR3 loop: CASRLGMTGDYGYTF. CDR3 sequence (DNA): TGCGCCAGCAGACTGGGGATGACAGGGGACTATGGCTACACCTTC. The whole variable domain, remainder taken from reference TRBV5-1 and TRBJ1-2, is KAGVTQTPRYLIKTRGQQVTLSCSPISGHRSVSWYQQTPGQGLQFLFEYFSETQRNKGNFPGRFSGRQFSNSRSEMNVSTLELGDSALYLCASRLGMTGDYGYTFGSGTRLTVV.

The V call is TRBV15, the J call TRBJ2-5, with D possibly being TRBD1 (6 bases). With 9 bases removed from V and 5 bases from J, the gap between germline ends came to 16 bases. The length of the CDR3 is 13 residues. Germline loops: CDR1 LNHNV, CDR2 YYDKDF (reference sequence). CDR3 sequence reads: CATDSGVRETQYF. DNA for the CDR3: TGTGCCACGGATTCAGGGGTCCGGGAGACCCAGTACTTC.

The table lists this clonotype with a few counts. The V and J genes are TRBV21-1 and TRBJ2-5; the D segment call TRBD2 is taken from the table without a DNA check. TRBV21-1 is labeled a pseudogene. This CDR3 comprises 15 residues. The CDR3: CASSNGLAGEETQYF. The CDR3 DNA sequence: TGTGCCAGCAGCAATGGACTAGCGGGAGAAGAGACCCAGTACTTC.

Only a few counts were recorded for this clonotype. This chain connects TRBV7-2 to TRBJ2-7, with 7 positions matching TRBD2. Germline CDR1 SGHTA, CDR2 FQGNSA. V lost 5 bases to trimming and J lost 4 bases; unmatched junction nucleotides: 14. The CDR3 length is 16 residues. In DNA, the CDR3 is TGTGCCAGCAGCCCCCAAAGGCTAGCGGCGATTTACGAGCAGTACTTC. Translated: CASSPQRLAAIYEQYF. Together with reference TRBV7-2 and TRBJ2-7, the CDR3 gives the full variable domain: GAGVSQSPSNKVTEKGKDVELRCDPISGHTALYWYRQSLGQGLEFLIYFQGNSAPDKSGLPSDRFSAERTGGSVSTLTIQRTQQEDSAVYLCASSPQRLAAIYEQYFGPGTRLTVT.

The chain employs TRBV20-1 and TRBJ2-5; 8 bases fit TRBD2. The J call may be in error: the DNA end matches TRBJ2-7 better. Germline CDR1 reads DFQATT; CDR2 reads SNEGSKA (reference sequence). The CDR3 is 15 amino acids. The CDR3 coding sequence is TGCAGTGCTCTAGACCTCGGGGGGGAGATCTCCGAGCAGTACTTC. Its protein is CSALDLGGEISEQYF.

This clonotype was seen a handful of times. This chain connects TRBV5-4 to TRBJ1-1; D is undetermined. V lost 2 bases to trimming and J lost 1 base, with 18 bases between them. CDR3 length equals 17 residues. The germline V gene has CDR1 SGHNT and CDR2 YYREEE (reference sequence). CDR3 amino acids: CASSFPMVAGENTEAFF. The CDR3 coding sequence is TGTGCCAGCAGCTTTCCTATGGTGGCAGGAGAGAACACTGAAGCTTTCTTT.

This clonotype was detected a few times. The chain employs TRBV18 and TRBJ2-2; D might be TRBD2 (5 bases). This CDR3 is built from 16 residues. Looked up from germline, CDR1 is KGHSH and CDR2 is LQKENI. The ends were cut back, 6 bases at V and 2 bases at J, with 16 bases in the middle. CDR3 sequence (DNA): TGTGCCAGCTCCCCCGTTCGAGCGGACAACACCGGGGAGCTGTTTTTT. Translation gives CASSPVRADNTGELFF.

The chain combines TRBV28 with TRBJ1-1, with 9 positions matching TRBD1. CDR1 and CDR2 from the germline V gene are MDHEN and SYDVKM. V trimming: 4 bases; J trimming: 4 bases; junction bases outside the gene matches: 7. The CDR3 has 15 residues. CDR3: CASSSTGGAVTEAFF. The CDR3 DNA reads as TGTGCCAGCAGTTCCACAGGGGGCGCGGTCACTGAAGCTTTCTTT.

This clonotype appeared a few times. This sequence joins TRBV11-3 and TRBJ2-3; no reliable D call. The V end was cut by 7 bases, the J end by 1 base, with 15 bases between. Looked up from germline, CDR1 is SGHNT and CDR2 is YENEEA. The CDR3 loop spans 15 amino acids. CDR3 coding DNA: TGTGCCAGCACCTCCTCACTCGACCGCACAGATACGCAGTATTTT. Residues: CASTSSLDRTDTQYF.

As for this clonotype: The junction shows a germline mismatch at one end, possibly a read error. The CDR3 bases are TGTGCCGGCAGTTTAGCGGATGAGCAGTTCTTC. This codes for CAGSLADEQFF. The chain couples TRBV12-3 or TRBV12-4 to TRBJ2-5; maybe TRBD2 (6 bases). The J call may be wrong; the DNA end is better matched by TRBJ2-1. The CDR3 is made up of 11 amino acids.

Only a few counts were recorded for this clonotype. This chain links TRBV5-1 with TRBJ1-4, with D possibly matching TRBD1 (6 bases). The CDR3 length is 16 residues. Trimming pared 2 bases from V and 0 bases from J, leaving 11 bases between. The germline V gene encodes CDR1 SGHRS and CDR2 YFSETQ. CDR3 protein: CASSFDRTATNEKLFF. Here the CDR3 DNA reads TGCGCCAGCAGCTTTGACAGGACCGCAACTAATGAAAAACTGTTTTTT.

There are a few counts of this clonotype. V gene TRBV18 combines with J gene TRBJ2-5, with D possibly being TRBD1 (5 bases). In germline, CDR1 is KGHSH, CDR2 LQKENI. The CDR3 contains 15 residues. The V and J ends lost 0 bases and 5 bases respectively, with 13 bases between them. CDR3: CASSPPGLWMETQYF. For the CDR3, the DNA is TGTGCCAGCTCACCACCGGGGCTTTGGATGGAGACCCAGTACTTC.

This clonotype was counted a few times. This chain links TRBV7-2 with TRBJ2-7, with a possible D match to TRBD1 (6 bases). The germline gives CDR1 SGHTA, CDR2 FQGNSA. The V end lost 5 bases, the J end lost 3 bases, and 11 bases lay between the germline ends. The CDR3 is 13 residues long. The CDR3 nucleotides are TGTGCCAGCAGCCGGACAGTTTACTACGAGCAGTACTTC. This gives the protein CASSRTVYYEQYF.

The rearrangement links TRBV6-5 to TRBJ2-1; either TRBD1 or TRBD2 may supply D (7 bases each). The germline gives CDR1 MNHEY, CDR2 SVGAGI. The CDR3 spans 14 residues. The V gene lost 0 bases and the J gene lost 6 bases, with 9 bases spanning the gap. Here the CDR3 reads CASSYSRGGNEQFF. The DNA for the CDR3 is TGTGCCAGCAGTTACTCCAGGGGGGGCAATGAGCAGTTCTTC.

Notes on this clonotype: Given the absence of the conserved phenylalanine or tryptophan at the CDR3 end, a read error is likely. The rearrangement uses TRBV10-3 and TRBJ2-1; 7 positions match TRBD2. Germline V gene lookup returns CDR1 ENHRY and CDR2 SYGVKD. The length of the CDR3 is 12 residues. J was trimmed by 3 bases and V by 8 bases; bases with no gene match: 1. The CDR3 bases are TGTGCCATCGGGGGGGACTACAATGAGCAGTTCTCC. This codes for CAIGGDYNEQFS.

The rearrangement uses TRBV4-1 and TRBJ1-3; no firm D call. From germline, CDR1 is MGHRA and CDR2 YSYEKL. Trimming removed 4 bases from V and 0 bases from J, with 10 bases in between. This CDR3 is built from 15 residues. The CDR3 sequence: CASSLGDLSGNTIYF. CDR3 nucleotides: TGCGCCAGCAGCCTGGGAGATCTCTCTGGAAACACCATATATTTT.